This is a list of T cell receptor beta chains from one sample in a study of identical twins. TCRdb re-derived calls from the 5' RACE reads in MiXCR, one entry per CDR3 protein. The sample records 410,000 or so distinct CDR3 sequences, around 18% being singletons. Source material: naive T cells sorted from blood. The receptors shown here come from a man aged 45-65 years in good health. Each CDR3 is given without its conserved first and last residue.

j_gene	v_gene	CDR3aa
TRBJ1-5	TRBV7-8	ASSLGVGNQPQH
TRBJ2-2	TRBV5-4	ASSLTGGPTGELF
TRBJ1-1	TRBV4-1	ASSRGASTEAF
TRBJ2-1	TRBV7-9	ASSFGTGVYNEQF
TRBJ1-6	TRBV10-3	AIGREQGYNSPLH
TRBJ1-6	TRBV5-1	ASSETGTNNSPLH
TRBJ2-1	TRBV4-2	ASSQSEYNEQF
TRBJ2-1	TRBV9	ASSVGHRDIGGQRHYNEQF
TRBJ1-2	TRBV20-1	SARVGRGRDGYT
TRBJ1-2	TRBV4-1	ASSHKTGQILYGYT
TRBJ2-4	TRBV20-1	SASTTSKNIQY
TRBJ1-2	TRBV7-9	ASSSSNYRVDYGYT
TRBJ2-1	TRBV5-1	ASSLGGGVNEQF
TRBJ2-1	TRBV29-1	SVAPNEQF
TRBJ2-5	TRBV5-1	ASSSYRGQETQY
TRBJ1-2	TRBV12-3/TRBV12-4	ASSPTGINYVGYT
TRBJ2-2	TRBV9	ASSVSSRTGELF
TRBJ2-2	TRBV29-1	SVEDFRTGATGEPF
TRBJ2-5	TRBV18	ASSPSGIQETQY
TRBJ1-3	TRBV4-3	ASSLGTSSGNTIY
TRBJ1-4	TRBV2	ASSVDGKLF
TRBJ1-1	TRBV29-1	SEPGQSFMNTEAF
TRBJ2-3	TRBV7-7	ASSYPGGTGLIGGQDPDTQY
TRBJ2-5	TRBV20-1	SESQEQETQY
TRBJ2-7	TRBV5-1	ASSGTGLAYEQY
TRBJ2-6	TRBV20-1	SASELGQGGGANVLT
TRBJ2-1	TRBV29-1	SVGSGSLGNEQF
TRBJ2-2	TRBV5-1	ASSVGQIGAGELF
TRBJ2-3	TRBV6-1	ASKRTGPSSTDTQY